These 13 T cell receptor beta chains were sequenced from one sample in a study of T cells in Graves' hyperthyroidism and ophthalmopathy. The TCR beta CDR3 regions underwent amplification using RNA transcripts as the source. An initial round of RT-PCR targeting the TCR CDR3 relied on the HTBI primer set. In TCRdb, the multiplex PCR reads were re-called with MiXCR into one record per CDR3 protein. The table includes some 560,000 distinct CDR3 sequences, roughly 14% detected once. Sequenced sample: blood. These TCRs come from a woman aged 30 to 39 with Graves' hyperthyroidism.

This clonotype has more than one count but fewer than ten. The chain carries TRBV27 and TRBJ2-1; 9 nucleotides match TRBD1. CDR1 is MNHEY and CDR2 is SMNVEV in the germline V gene (reference sequence). V was pared by 6 bases and J by 10 bases, with 10 bases of the junction left unmatched. CDR3 length: 14 amino acids. The CDR3 protein is CASSGTGQGFEQFF. The CDR3 DNA follows: TGTGCCAGCAGCGGGACGGGACAGGGATTCGAGCAGTTCTTC.

With respect to this clonotype: One end of the junction does not line up with germline, which may come from a read error. This rearrangement joins TRBV29-1 to TRBJ2-1; D is unresolved. The germline V gene encodes CDR1 SQVTM and CDR2 ANQGSEA. This CDR3 is built from 11 residues. In nucleotides, the CDR3 is TGCAGCGTTGACAGCTACGATGAGCAGTTCTTC. It specifies CSVDSYDEQFF.

The table lists this clonotype with many counts. The chain joins TRBV27 to TRBJ1-1; D possibly corresponds to TRBD1 (5 bases). Germline loops: CDR1 MNHEY, CDR2 SMNVEV (reference sequence). This CDR3 region has 13 residues. V was cut by 7 bases and J by 8 bases, with 17 bases left in between. The CDR3 region is CASKQPGAAEAFF. The CDR3, as DNA: TGTGCCAGCAAACAACCCGGGGCAGCCGAAGCTTTCTTT.

This clonotype was detected only a few times. The chain couples TRBV4-3 to TRBJ2-3; D unresolved. Germline CDR1 LGHNA, CDR2 YSLEER. V gave up 0 bases and J gave up 6 bases, with 13 bases separating them. The CDR3 covers 15 residues. The CDR3 DNA reads TGCGCCAGCAGCCAAGAAGCGAGCGACGCGGATACGCAGTATTTT. Its protein is CASSQEASDADTQYF.

About this clonotype itself: This may stem from a read error, because a much larger clone lies one nucleotide away. V usage is TRBV20-1 and J usage is TRBJ1-5; D is ambiguous. Trimming took off 3 bases at V and 6 bases at J, with 12 bases between the two ends. The CDR3 contains 13 residues. Germline lookup yields CDR1 DFQATT and CDR2 SNEGSKA (reference sequence). The CDR3 loop reads CSARGDPSQPQHF. DNA of the CDR3: TGCAGTGCTAGGGGAGACCCCTCTCAGCCCCAGCATTTT.

The sample holds many counts of this clonotype. The CDR3 nucleotides are TGTGCCAGCAGCTACTCTAGCGGGAACTACAATGAGCAGTTCTTC. This sequence encodes CASSYSSGNYNEQFF. V is TRBV7-3 and J is TRBJ2-1, with TRBD2 matching 9 bases. Germline CDR1 SGHTA, CDR2 FQGTGA. J gave up 3 bases and V 4 bases, and 4 bases lay outside the gene matches. The CDR3 consists of 15 residues.

This clonotype appeared many times. V and J are TRBV10-3 and TRBJ2-3; 8 bases match TRBD1. The junction had 4 bases not matched to a gene; V was cut back by 6 bases and J by 2 bases. The CDR3 has 14 residues. CDR1 is ENHRY, CDR2 SYGVKD, per germline. The DNA for the CDR3 is TGTGCCATCAGGGGGGGACAGGTCACAGATACGCAGTATTTT. As protein: CAIRGGQVTDTQYF.

The chain recombines TRBV28 with TRBJ2-1; 9 positions agree with TRBD1. Germline V CDR1 and CDR2: MDHEN, SYDVKM. CDR3 length: 16 amino acids. After removal of 8 bases from V and 8 bases from J, the junction contained 16 bases not matched to a gene. In nucleotides, the CDR3 is TGTGCCAGCCACTCCCCCGGGACAGGGTTTGTCGATGAGCAGTTCTTC. It is translated as CASHSPGTGFVDEQFF.

About this clonotype: One end of the junction varies from germline; a read error may be responsible. The genes are TRBV5-1 and TRBJ2-2, with 7 bases identical to TRBD2. The CDR3 extends over 17 amino acids. Germline loops: CDR1 SGHRS, CDR2 YFSETQ. Here the CDR3 reads CASSLVASGANIGELFF. CDR3 DNA sequence: TGCGCCAGCAGCTTGGTCGCTAGCGGAGCGAACATCGGGGAGCTGTTTTTT.

The genes are TRBV25-1 and TRBJ2-5; a weak D match, TRBD2 (5 bases). Germline lookup yields CDR1 MGHDK and CDR2 SYGVNS. V lost 3 bases and J lost 1, with 12 bases in between. The CDR3 sequence is 15 residues long. The CDR3 sequence: CASSDRTRAQETQYF. CDR3 bases: TGTGCCAGCAGTGACCGCACGCGGGCCCAAGAGACCCAGTACTTC. The complete variable domain, with remaining parts taken from reference TRBV25-1 and TRBJ2-5, reads EADIYQTPRYLVIGTGKKITLECSQTMGHDKMYWYQQDPGMELHLIHYSYGVNSTEKGDLSSESTVSRIRTEHFPLTLESARPSHTSQYLCASSDRTRAQETQYFGPGTRLLVL.

This clonotype appeared many times. The rearrangement joins TRBV7-6 to TRBJ1-1; D is possibly TRBD1 (5 bases). V was shortened by 3 bases and J by 8 bases, with 13 bases between the two germline ends. Per the germline V gene, CDR1 is SGHVS and CDR2 is FNYEAQ. The CDR3 covers 13 residues. This CDR3 reads CASSFGLRTEAFF. Written as DNA, the CDR3 is TGTGCCAGCAGCTTCGGGCTCCGGACAGAAGCTTTCTTT.

This clonotype has only a few counts. Since no conserved phenylalanine or tryptophan closes the CDR3, a read error is the likely cause. The chain has TRBV10-3 and TRBJ1-2; no reliable D call. The CDR3 runs to 13 residues. Trimming removed 3 bases at V and 6 bases at J, with 11 bases between. Germline CDR1 and CDR2: ENHRY and SYGVKD. The CDR3 DNA is TGTGCCATCAGTGATGGACCTGGGCATGGCTACACCCTC. This sequence encodes CAISDGPGHGYTL.

The chain joins TRBV7-2 to TRBJ2-1; 9 bases are shared with TRBD2. J gave up 2 bases and V 3 bases, and 8 bases lay outside the gene matches. This CDR3 comprises 17 residues. The germline CDR1 and CDR2 sequences are SGHTA and FQGNSA. In DNA form, the CDR3 reads TGTGCCAGCAGCTTGGAGGCTAGCGGGGACGCCTACAATGAGCAGTTCTTC. This translates into CASSLEASGDAYNEQFF.